This entry concerns a single TCR beta chain. The antigen is unknown. The data derive from a study of blood T cells in healthy people across ages. Study-wide findings and caveats: Because donor CMV status was unknown, expanded clonotype changes were possibly confounded.

CDR1 and CDR2 (germline): SGHRS, YFSETQ. This CDR3 is 14 amino acids long. The ends were cut back, 3 bases at V and 3 bases at J, with 13 bases in the middle. Next came a second PCR, run for about 6 to 11 cycles, which used a sample-barcoded 5' primer along with a J-beta primer mix. TCRdb ran MiXCR on the 5' RACE reads and lists one entry per CDR3 protein. The data hold hundreds of thousands of distinct CDR3 sequences, with 20% to 30% observed a single time. This same sample was also taken into another study, of T cells of mothers and their children. That paper notes: All extracted RNA went into cDNA synthesis, 1.5 ug per 15 ul.

Specimen: blood. The chain is built from TRBV5-1 and TRBJ2-7; a weak D match, TRBD2 (6 bases). This sequence was found in a boy aged 5-17 years in good health. For the CDR3, the DNA is TGCGCCAGCAGCTACGGGACTGGGGACTACGAGCAGTACTTC. It encodes CASSYGTGDYEQYF.